The 13 T cell receptor beta chains given below trace back to one sample, sequenced in a study of blood T cell repertoires in COVID-19. TCRdb's copy holds only in-frame clones and misses some; the assay was immunoSEQ multiplex PCR. The repertoire consists of a few hundred thousand clones, with roughly four fifths occurring once and the leading ten covering less than 2.5%. The sequencing input was peripheral blood. The origin of the receptors is an older woman with acute or convalescent COVID-19.

The V call is TRBV18, the J call TRBJ1-5; 11 nucleotides match TRBD1. There are 16 residues in the CDR3. J was trimmed by 2 bases and V by 4 bases; bases with no gene match: 4. CDR1 KGHSH and CDR2 LQKENI come from the germline V gene. The CDR3 sequence is CASSRTGGEGNQPQHF. In nucleotides, the CDR3 is TGTGCCAGCTCACGGACAGGGGGCGAGGGCAATCAGCCCCAGCATTTT. The whole variable domain, filled in from reference TRBV18 and TRBJ1-5, reads NAGVMQNPRHLVRRRGQEARLRCSPMKGHSHVYWYRQLPEEGLKFMVYLQKENIIDESGMPKERFSAEFPKEGPSILRIQQVVRGDSAAYFCASSRTGGEGNQPQHFGDGTRLSIL.

This clone was recorded many times. The CDR3: CASSLSTGSGETQYF. CDR3 nucleotide sequence: TGCGCCAGCAGCTTATCGACAGGGTCAGGAGAGACCCAGTACTTC. The J gene is TRBJ2-5, the V gene TRBV5-1, with TRBD1 matching 7 bases. With V trimmed by 2 bases and J by 4 bases, 8 bases remained unmatched. CDR1 SGHRS and CDR2 YFSETQ come from the germline V gene. This CDR3 spans 15 amino acids.

The chain uses TRBV4-1 and TRBJ1-5; D possibly corresponds to TRBD1 (6 bases). CDR1 and CDR2 from the germline V gene are MGHRA and YSYEKL. V lost 4 bases and J lost 3, with 10 bases in between. The CDR3 totals 14 residues. The CDR3, as DNA: TGCGCCAGCAGCCTCCGGACAGTCAATCAGCCCCAGCATTTT. It translates to CASSLRTVNQPQHF.

The V gene is TRBV12-3 or TRBV12-4, the J gene TRBJ1-4; TRBD1 is a possible D gene (6 bases). V was pared by 6 bases and J by 5 bases, with 10 bases between. The CDR3 is made up of 13 amino acids. CDR3 bases: TGTGCCAGCAGGCGAGGGACAAATGAAAAACTGTTTTTT. It yields the protein CASRRGTNEKLFF.

A note on this clone: At one of its ends the junction is not consistent with the germline gene, which may arise from a read error. This chain connects TRBV7-6 to TRBJ1-1; D remains unclear. The CDR3 totals 19 residues. Germline CDR1 and CDR2: SGHVS and FNYEAQ. The CDR3 coding sequence is TGTACCAGCAGCTTAGCCTTATCTCGGGGAAAAAAGATGAACACTGAAGCTTTCTTT. This translates into CTSSLALSRGKKMNTEAFF.

This chain uses TRBV6-2 or TRBV6-3 with TRBJ1-1, with TRBD1 matching over 7 bases. The CDR3 loop spans 15 amino acids. CDR1 and CDR2 (germline): MNHEY, SVGEGT. Trimming at V came to 2 bases and at J to 1 base, leaving 4 bases not matched to a gene. CDR3 residues: CASSYLGQANTEAFF. DNA of the CDR3: TGTGCCAGCAGTTACCTTGGACAGGCGAACACTGAAGCTTTCTTT.

The rearrangement links TRBV11-1 to TRBJ2-7, with 10 bases matching TRBD1. From germline, CDR1 is SGHAT and CDR2 FQDESV (reference sequence). The CDR3 loop spans 16 amino acids. The V gene end was trimmed by 7 bases and the J gene end by 3 bases; junction bases not matched to a gene: 12. This CDR3 reads CASIVVGTGDFYEQYF. In DNA form, the CDR3 reads TGTGCCAGCATCGTGGTTGGGACAGGGGATTTCTACGAGCAGTACTTC.

This clone was seen a single time. The rearrangement uses TRBV7-9 and TRBJ1-1; D is unclear. The germline V gene encodes CDR1 SEHNR and CDR2 FQNEAQ (reference sequence). The CDR3 length is 12 residues. Trimming took 7 bases from V and 2 from J, leaving 8 bases between them. CDR3 sequence (DNA): TGTGCCAGCACCGACACTAACACTGAAGCTTTCTTT. Residues: CASTDTNTEAFF.

The chain has TRBV7-2 and TRBJ2-1; 7 bases match TRBD1. Germline V lookup: CDR1 SGHTA, CDR2 FQGNSA. The CDR3 is 12 residues long. With V trimmed by 3 bases and J by 7 bases, 0 bases remained unmatched. This CDR3 reads CASSLDRNEQFF. In DNA, the CDR3 is TGTGCCAGCAGCTTGGACAGGAATGAGCAGTTCTTC.

The chain combines TRBV5-6 with TRBJ2-3; the D gene is possibly TRBD1 (5 bases). Germline V gene lookup returns CDR1 SGHDT and CDR2 YYEEEE. This CDR3 has 14 residues. Trimming pared 0 bases from V and 4 bases from J, leaving 9 bases between. The CDR3, as DNA: TGTGCCAGCAGCTTGGGGGGCCATTCAGATACGCAGTATTTT. It specifies CASSLGGHSDTQYF.

In its sample, this clone was seen a few times. The chain combines TRBV30 with TRBJ1-5, with 10 bases lining up with TRBD1. Germline assignment: CDR1 GTSNPN and CDR2 SVGIG (reference sequence). With V trimmed by 3 bases and J by 2 bases, 7 bases remained unmatched. The length of the CDR3 is 16 residues. CDR3 loop: CAWSAGTGVGNQPQHF. DNA of the CDR3: TGTGCCTGGAGCGCGGGGACAGGGGTTGGCAATCAGCCCCAGCATTTT. The full variable domain, its missing parts supplied by reference TRBV30 and TRBJ1-5, is SQTIHQWPATLVQPVGSPLSLECTVEGTSNPNLYWYRQAAGRGLQLLFYSVGIGQISSEVPQNLSASRPQDRQFILSSKKLLLSDSGFYLCAWSAGTGVGNQPQHFGDGTRLSIL.

This clone was seen a single time. The J gene is TRBJ2-2, the V gene TRBV19; a possible D gene is TRBD1 (5 bases). This CDR3 is 17 amino acids long. CDR1 and CDR2 from the germline V gene are LNHDA and SQIVND (reference sequence). Trimming pared 3 bases from V and 3 bases from J, leaving 17 bases between. The CDR3 coding sequence is TGTGCCAGTAGTATTGGTCTCTACAGGAAAGACACCGGGGAGCTGTTTTTT. This sequence encodes CASSIGLYRKDTGELFF.

The chain recombines TRBV19 with TRBJ2-1; TRBD2 matches 14 bases. Unmatched junction bases numbered 5, after V lost 6 bases and J lost 7 bases. The CDR3 sequence is 15 residues long. Germline assignment: CDR1 LNHDA and CDR2 SQIVND (reference sequence). Written as DNA, the CDR3 is TGTGCCAGTAGACGAGGGACTAGCGGGGGTAATGAGCAGTTCTTC. It codes for CASRRGTSGGNEQFF. Filled out from reference TRBV19 and TRBJ2-1, the complete variable domain reads DGGITQSPKYLFRKEGQNVTLSCEQNLNHDAMYWYRQDPGQGLRLIYYSQIVNDFQKGDIAEGYSVSREKKESFPLTVTSAQKNPTAFYLCASRRGTSGGNEQFFGPGTRLTVL.